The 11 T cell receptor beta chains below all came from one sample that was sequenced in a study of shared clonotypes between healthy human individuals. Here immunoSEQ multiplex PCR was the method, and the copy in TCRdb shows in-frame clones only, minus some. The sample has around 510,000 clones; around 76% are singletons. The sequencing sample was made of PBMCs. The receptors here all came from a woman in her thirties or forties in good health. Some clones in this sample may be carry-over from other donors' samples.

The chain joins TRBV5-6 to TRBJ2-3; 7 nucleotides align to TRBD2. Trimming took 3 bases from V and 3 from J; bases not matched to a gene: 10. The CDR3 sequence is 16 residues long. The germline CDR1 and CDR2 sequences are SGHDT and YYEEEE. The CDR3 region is CASSSLVGGSTDTQYF. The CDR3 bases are TGTGCCAGCAGCTCCCTCGTGGGCGGGAGTACAGATACGCAGTATTTT.

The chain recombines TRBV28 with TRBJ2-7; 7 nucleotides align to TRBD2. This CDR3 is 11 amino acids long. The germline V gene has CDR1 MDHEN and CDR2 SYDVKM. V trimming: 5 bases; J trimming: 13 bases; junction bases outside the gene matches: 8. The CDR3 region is CASSASGTTYF. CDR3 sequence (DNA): TGTGCCAGCAGTGCCTCCGGGACTACCTACTTC.

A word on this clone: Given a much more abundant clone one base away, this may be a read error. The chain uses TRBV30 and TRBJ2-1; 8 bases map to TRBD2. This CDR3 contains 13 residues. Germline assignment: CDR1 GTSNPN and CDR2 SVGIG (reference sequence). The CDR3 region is CARSWTSTVEQFF. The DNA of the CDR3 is TGTGCCCGGAGTTGGACTAGCACAGTTGAGCAGTTCTTC.

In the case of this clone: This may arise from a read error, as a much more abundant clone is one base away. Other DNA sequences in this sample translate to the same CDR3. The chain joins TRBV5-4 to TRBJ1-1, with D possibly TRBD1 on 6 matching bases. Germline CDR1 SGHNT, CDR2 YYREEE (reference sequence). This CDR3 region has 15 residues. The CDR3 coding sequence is TGTGCCAGCAGGCTACGGGCACAGGGAGACACTGAAGCTTTCTTC. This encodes CASRLRAQGDTEAFF.

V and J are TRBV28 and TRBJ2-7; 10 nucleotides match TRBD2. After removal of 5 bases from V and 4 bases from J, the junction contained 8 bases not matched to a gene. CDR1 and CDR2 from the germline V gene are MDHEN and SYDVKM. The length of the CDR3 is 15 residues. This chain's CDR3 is CASSPALAGTYEQYF. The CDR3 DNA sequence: TGTGCCAGCAGTCCAGCACTAGCGGGGACATACGAGCAGTACTTC.

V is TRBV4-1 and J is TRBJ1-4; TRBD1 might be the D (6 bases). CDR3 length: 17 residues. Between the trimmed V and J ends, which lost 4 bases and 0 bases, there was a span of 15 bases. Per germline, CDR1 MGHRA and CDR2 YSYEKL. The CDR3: CASSPSGGLATNEKLFF. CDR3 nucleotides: TGCGCCAGCAGCCCCAGCGGGGGGCTGGCAACTAATGAAAAACTGTTTTTT.

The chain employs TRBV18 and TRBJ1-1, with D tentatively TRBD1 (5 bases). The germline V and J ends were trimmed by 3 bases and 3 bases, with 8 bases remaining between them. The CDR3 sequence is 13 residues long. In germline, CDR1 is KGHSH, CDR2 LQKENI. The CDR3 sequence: CASSPSRDTEAFF. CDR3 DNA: TGTGCCAGCTCACCGTCCAGGGACACTGAAGCTTTCTTT.

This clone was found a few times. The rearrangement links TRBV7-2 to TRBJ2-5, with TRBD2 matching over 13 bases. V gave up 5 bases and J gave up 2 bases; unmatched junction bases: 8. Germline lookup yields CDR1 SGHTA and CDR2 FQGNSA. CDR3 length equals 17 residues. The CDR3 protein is CASSGSLAGGIQETQYF. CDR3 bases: TGTGCCAGCAGCGGATCACTAGCGGGAGGGATACAAGAGACCCAGTACTTC.

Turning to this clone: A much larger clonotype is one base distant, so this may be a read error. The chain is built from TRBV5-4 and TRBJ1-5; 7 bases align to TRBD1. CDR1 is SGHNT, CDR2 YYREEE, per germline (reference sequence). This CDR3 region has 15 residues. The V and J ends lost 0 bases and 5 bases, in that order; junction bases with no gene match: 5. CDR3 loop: CASSLVQGIDQPQHF. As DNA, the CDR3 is TGTGCCAGCAGCTTGGTACAGGGGATTGATCAGCCCCAGCATTTT.

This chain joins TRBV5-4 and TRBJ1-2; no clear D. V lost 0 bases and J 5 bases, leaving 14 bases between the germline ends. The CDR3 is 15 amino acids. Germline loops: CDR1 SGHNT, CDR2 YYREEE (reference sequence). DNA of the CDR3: TGTGCCAGCAGCTTGGCAACGATGGGTGAATATGGCTACACCTTC. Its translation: CASSLATMGEYGYTF. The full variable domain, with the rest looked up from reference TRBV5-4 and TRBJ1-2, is ETGVTQSPTHLIKTRGQQVTLRCSSQSGHNTVSWYQQALGQGPQFIFQYYREEENGRGNFPPRFSGLQFPNYSSELNVNALELDDSALYLCASSLATMGEYGYTFGSGTRLTVV.

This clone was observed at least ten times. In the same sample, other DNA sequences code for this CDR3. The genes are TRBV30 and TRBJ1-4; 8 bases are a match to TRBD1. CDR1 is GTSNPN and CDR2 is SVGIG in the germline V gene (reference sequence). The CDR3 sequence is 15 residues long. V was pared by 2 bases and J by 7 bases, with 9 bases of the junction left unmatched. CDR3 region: CAWSKAGGGGEKLFF. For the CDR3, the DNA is TGTGCCTGGAGTAAGGCAGGGGGCGGGGGTGAAAAACTGTTTTTT.